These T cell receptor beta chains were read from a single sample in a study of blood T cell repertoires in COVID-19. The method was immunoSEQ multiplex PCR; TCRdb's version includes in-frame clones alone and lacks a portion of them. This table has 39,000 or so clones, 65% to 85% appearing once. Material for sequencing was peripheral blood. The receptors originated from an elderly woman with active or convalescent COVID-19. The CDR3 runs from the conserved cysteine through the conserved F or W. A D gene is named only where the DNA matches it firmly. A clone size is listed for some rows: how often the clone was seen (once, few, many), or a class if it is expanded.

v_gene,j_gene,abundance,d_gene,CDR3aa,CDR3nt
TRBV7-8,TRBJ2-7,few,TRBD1,CASSLETGQGAGEQYF,TGTGCCAGCAGCCTAGAAACGGGACAGGGGGCTGGCGAGCAGTACTTC
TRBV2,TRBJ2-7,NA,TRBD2,CASRTSGGSYEQYF,TGTGCCAGCAGAACTAGCGGGGGTTCCTACGAGCAGTACTTC
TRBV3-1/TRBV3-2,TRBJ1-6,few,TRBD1,CASSQGPGGGTGFSPLHF,TGTGCCAGCAGCCAAGGGCCGGGAGGAGGGACAGGGTTTTCACCCCTCCACTTT
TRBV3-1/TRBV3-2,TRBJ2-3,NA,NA,CASSRNGAGSTDTQYF,TGTGCCAGCAGCCGAAACGGGGCGGGATCCACAGATACGCAGTATTTT
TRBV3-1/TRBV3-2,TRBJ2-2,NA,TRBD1,CASSQGQGALSGELFF,TGTGCCAGCAGCCAGGGACAGGGAGCACTATCCGGGGAGCTGTTTTTT
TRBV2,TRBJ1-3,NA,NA,CASSSQGVTGNTIYF,TGTGCCAGCAGTTCACAGGGAGTAACTGGAAACACCATATATTTT
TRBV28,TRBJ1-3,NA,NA,CASSFPHRSSGNTIYF,TGTGCCAGCAGTTTTCCCCACAGGAGCTCTGGAAACACCATATATTTT
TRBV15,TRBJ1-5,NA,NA,CATSRGFPFTALNQPQHF,TGTGCCACCAGCAGAGGATTTCCGTTTACAGCCCTCAATCAGCCCCAGCATTTT
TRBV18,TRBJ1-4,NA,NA,CASSRGDEKLFF,TGTGCCAGCTCACGGGGGGATGAAAAACTGTTTTTT
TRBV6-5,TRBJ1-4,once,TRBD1,CAGGTGSNEKLFF,TGTGCCGGGGGGACAGGGTCTAATGAAAAACTGTTTTTT
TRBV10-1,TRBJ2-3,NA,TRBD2,CASSQLAGGRDTQYF,TGCGCCAGCAGCCAACTAGCGGGAGGGCGCGATACGCAGTATTTT
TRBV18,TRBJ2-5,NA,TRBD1,CASSPQGASETQYF,TGTGCCAGCTCACCACAGGGGGCTTCGGAGACCCAGTACTTC
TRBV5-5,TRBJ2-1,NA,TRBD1,CASSFEQGTYNEQFF,TGTGCCAGCAGCTTCGAACAGGGGACCTACAATGAGCAGTTCTTC
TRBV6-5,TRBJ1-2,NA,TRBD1,CASSSPGQGGYGYTF,TGTGCCAGCAGTTCGCCAGGACAGGGCGGATATGGCTACACCTTC
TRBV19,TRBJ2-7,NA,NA,CASKEAGPYEQYF,TGTGCCAGTAAGGAGGCAGGCCCGTACGAGCAGTACTTC
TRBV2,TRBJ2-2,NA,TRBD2,CASTRTSGRENTGELFF,TGTGCCAGCACAAGGACTAGCGGGAGAGAAAACACCGGGGAGCTGTTTTTT
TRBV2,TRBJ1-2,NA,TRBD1,CASSTGQAPYGYTF,TGTGCCAGCAGCACGGGACAGGCCCCCTATGGCTACACCTTC
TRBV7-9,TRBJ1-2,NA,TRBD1,CASSLNQGAGTF,TGTGCCAGCAGCTTAAACCAGGGGGCAGGTACCTTC
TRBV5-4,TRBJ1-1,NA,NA,CASSLGGGASAFF,TGTGCCAGCAGCTTGGGCGGGGGCGCGTCAGCTTTCTTT
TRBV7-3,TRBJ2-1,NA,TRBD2,CASSQSGGTHNEQFF,TGTGCCAGCAGCCAGAGCGGGGGGACACATAATGAGCAGTTCTTC
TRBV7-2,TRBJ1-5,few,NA,CASSPDYSNQPQHF,TGTGCCAGCAGCCCCGACTATAGCAATCAGCCCCAGCATTTT
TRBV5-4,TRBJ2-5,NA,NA,CASSLAGGVSETQYF,TGTGCCAGCAGCTTGGCCGGGGGAGTCTCAGAGACCCAGTACTTC
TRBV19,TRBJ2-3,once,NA,CASSIEAGQASTDTQYF,TGTGCCAGTAGTATAGAAGCGGGACAGGCGTCCACAGATACGCAGTATTTT
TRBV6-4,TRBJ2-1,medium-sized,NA,CASSDRELGEQFF,TGTGCCAGCAGTGACCGAGAACTAGGTGAGCAGTTCTTC
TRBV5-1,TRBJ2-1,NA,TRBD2,CASSPPGTSVSNEQFF,TGCGCCAGCAGCCCACCCGGGACTAGCGTTTCGAATGAGCAGTTCTTC
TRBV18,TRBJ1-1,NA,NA,CASSPSQNTEAFF,TGTGCCAGCTCACCGTCCCAAAACACTGAAGCTTTCTTT
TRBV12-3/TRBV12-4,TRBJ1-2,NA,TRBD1,CASSDDRAYGYTF,TGTGCCAGCAGTGATGACAGGGCCTATGGCTACACCTTC
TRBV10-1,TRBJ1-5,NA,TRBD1,CASNQTGTGNQPQHF,TGCGCCAGCAACCAGACAGGGACTGGCAATCAGCCCCAGCATTTT
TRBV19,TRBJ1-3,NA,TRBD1,CASMGTATGTGNTIYF,TGTGCCAGTATGGGGACAGCGACCGGGACTGGAAACACCATATATTTT
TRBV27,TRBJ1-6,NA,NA,CASSSRRTPNRNSPLHF,TGTGCCAGCAGTTCCCGACGGACTCCCAATCGGAATTCACCCCTCCACTTT
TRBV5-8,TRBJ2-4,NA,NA,CASSLTGAKNIQYF,TGTGCCAGCAGCCTCACAGGAGCCAAAAACATTCAGTACTTC
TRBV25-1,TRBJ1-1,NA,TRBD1,CASREGSRGSDWRTEAFF,TGTGCCAGCAGGGAGGGGAGCAGGGGGAGCGATTGGAGGACTGAAGCTTTCTTT
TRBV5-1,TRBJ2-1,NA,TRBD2,CASGSGLAGFNEQFF,TGCGCCAGCGGGTCGGGGCTAGCGGGATTCAATGAGCAGTTCTTC
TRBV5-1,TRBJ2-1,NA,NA,CASSFQGGGVYNEQFF,TGCGCCAGCAGCTTCCAAGGGGGGGGTGTCTACAATGAGCAGTTCTTC
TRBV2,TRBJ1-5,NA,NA,CASTQGGDQPQHF,TGTGCCAGCACCCAAGGCGGGGATCAGCCCCAGCATTTT
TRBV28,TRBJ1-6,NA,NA,CASSLRPPRTPLHF,TGTGCCAGCAGTTTGCGACCCCCGAGGACACCCCTCCACTTT
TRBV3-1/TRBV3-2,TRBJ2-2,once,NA,CASSPLADLANTGELFF,TGTGCCAGCAGCCCTCTCGCCGATCTGGCCAACACCGGGGAGCTGTTTTTT
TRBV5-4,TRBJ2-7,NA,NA,CASSVSGAYEQYF,TGTGCCAGCAGCGTTTCAGGGGCCTACGAGCAGTACTTC
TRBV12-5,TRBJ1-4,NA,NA,CASGAPRKTVF,TGTGCTAGTGGCGCCCCTCGAAAAACTGTTTTT
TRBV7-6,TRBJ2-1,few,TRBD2,CASSLVRGSLPGNEQFF,TGTGCCAGCAGCTTAGTTCGCGGGAGTCTGCCGGGCAATGAGCAGTTCTTC
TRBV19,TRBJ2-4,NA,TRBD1,CASSIDGTGFGAKNIQYF,TGTGCCAGTAGTATCGACGGGACAGGGTTTGGAGCCAAAAACATTCAGTACTTC
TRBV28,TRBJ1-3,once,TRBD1,CASSPGQAGGNTIYF,TGTGCCAGCAGCCCGGGACAGGCGGGTGGAAACACCATATATTTT
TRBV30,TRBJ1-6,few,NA,CAWSRLEATSNSPLHF,TGTGCCTGGAGTCGCCTTGAGGCAACGTCCAATTCACCCCTCCACTTT
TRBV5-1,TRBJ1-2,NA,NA,CASSLNQDTHGYTF,TGCGCCAGCAGCTTGAATCAGGACACCCATGGCTACACCTTC
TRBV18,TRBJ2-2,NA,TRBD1,CASSPRQGSTSKSGELFF,TGTGCCAGCTCACCGAGACAGGGCTCCACCTCCAAGTCCGGGGAGCTGTTTTTT
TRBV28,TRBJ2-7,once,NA,CASSLRPPGGEQYF,TGTGCCAGCAGTTTAAGGCCTCCCGGGGGCGAGCAGTACTTC
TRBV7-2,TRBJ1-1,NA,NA,CASRLLGTGAFF,TGTGCCAGCAGGCTGCTTGGAACGGGAGCTTTCTTT
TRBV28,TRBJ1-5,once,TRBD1,CASSFRTGEVGQPQHF,TGTGCCAGCAGTTTCAGGACAGGGGAAGTGGGGCAGCCCCAGCATTTT
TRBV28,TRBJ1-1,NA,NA,CASSLPRINTEAFF,TGTGCCAGCAGTTTACCGAGGATTAACACTGAAGCTTTCTTT